Below, one T cell receptor (beta chain) is given with its context. As handled by the study authors: ImmunoSEQ supplied junction-only sequences lacking quality scores, so filtering was different. Repertoires were generated with immunoSEQ multiplex PCR, while TCRdb's copy carries only in-frame clones and drops some. D and trimming were read from the DNA, whereas the V and J calls and clone size are those reported in that table. The table includes more than 1 million clones, 78% detected once. The data originate from a study of shared clonotypes between healthy human individuals. The germline gives CDR1 SGHRS, CDR2 YFSETQ. CDR3 size: 14 residues. The V end lost 5 bases, the J end lost 1 base, and 12 bases lay between the germline ends.

Sequencing input: memory CD4+ T cells from PBMCs. The subset here: CD45RA-negative fraction. The chain has TRBV5-1 and TRBJ2-5, with a possible D match to TRBD1 (6 bases). This clonotype was sampled from a man between 18 and 35 years old in good health. Some clones in this sample may be carry-over from other donors' samples. The CDR3 nucleotides read TGCGCCAGCAGACGGGACATCCTCCAAGAGACCCAGTACTTC. Residues: CASRRDILQETQYF.